This TCR beta chain originates from a study of blood T cell repertoires in COVID-19. Study as a whole: Both acute and convalescent COVID-19 samples were obtained from the United States, Italy and Spain.

Source study methods: Amplification of reference gene primers provided the estimated nucleated cell counts. The repertoire was sequenced with immunoSEQ multiplex PCR; TCRdb's copy has only in-frame clones and lacks some. V and J calls and clone size are as listed in that table; D and trimming were resolved from the DNA. The data contain hundreds of thousands of clones, 75% to 90% of them singletons. Germline trimming cut 3 bases from V and 7 bases from J; bases unmatched to any gene: 2. This CDR3 has 15 residues. Germline loops: CDR1 KGHSH, CDR2 LQKENI. The sequenced material came from peripheral blood. The chain combines TRBV18 with TRBJ2-2; 13 bases are a match to TRBD2. The receptor was isolated from a middle-aged man with acute or convalescent COVID-19. The CDR3, as DNA: TGTGCCAGCTCACCTGGACTAGCGGGAGACGGGGAGCTGTTTTTT. This gives the protein CASSPGLAGDGELFF. The whole variable domain, remainder taken from reference TRBV18 and TRBJ2-2, is NAGVMQNPRHLVRRRGQEARLRCSPMKGHSHVYWYRQLPEEGLKFMVYLQKENIIDESGMPKERFSAEFPKEGPSILRIQQVVRGDSAAYFCASSPGLAGDGELFFGEGSRLTVL.